Following are 5 T cell receptor beta chains from one sample sequenced in a study of cytomegalovirus exposure and HLA in healthy donors. The PCR ran on 60 Vbeta and 13 Jbeta primers. Clones were read by immunoSEQ multiplex PCR, and TCRdb kept only the in-frame ones, dropping some. The sample carries under 200,000 clones, around 75% recorded once. Sequenced material: PBMCs. These receptors all come from a woman aged 30 to 39 in good health and CMV-seronegative.

V is TRBV11-2 and J is TRBJ1-1; the D gene is possibly TRBD1 (5 bases). Trimming took off 5 bases at V and 5 bases at J, with 9 bases between the two ends. The CDR3 is made up of 12 amino acids. Germline V gene lookup returns CDR1 SGHAT and CDR2 FQNNGV. The CDR3 DNA reads TGTGCCAGCAGCCCAGGGTGGACTGAAGCTTTCTTT. This codes for CASSPGWTEAFF.

The chain recombines TRBV2 with TRBJ1-2; TRBD1 aligns across 7 bases. CDR3 length: 13 residues. CDR1 and CDR2 (germline): SNHLY, FYNNEI. The V segment lost 9 bases and the J segment 5 bases; nucleotides outside the gene matches: 9. This chain's CDR3 is CASLFSQGYGYTF. The CDR3 DNA is TGTGCCAGTCTCTTTTCACAGGGGTATGGCTACACCTTC. The variable domain in full, completed from reference TRBV2 and TRBJ1-2, reads EPEVTQTPSHQVTQMGQEVILRCVPISNHLYFYWYRQILGQKVEFLVSFYNNEISEKSEIFDDQFSVERPDGSNFTLKIRSTKLEDSAMYFCASLFSQGYGYTFGSGTRLTVV.

The rearrangement joins TRBV18 to TRBJ2-2, with D possibly TRBD2 on 5 matching bases. The CDR3 runs 15 residues. V was shortened by 2 bases and J by 3 bases, with 10 bases between the two germline ends. The germline V gene encodes CDR1 KGHSH and CDR2 LQKENI. The CDR3 DNA reads TGTGCCAGCTCACCAACCGGGGTCGACACCGGGGAGCTGTTTTTT. Amino acids: CASSPTGVDTGELFF.

This clone was detected only once. The V call is TRBV11-2, the J call TRBJ2-3, with D perhaps matching TRBD2 (5 bases). Trimming took off 5 bases at V and 3 bases at J, with 9 bases between the two ends. Germline V CDR1 and CDR2: SGHAT, FQNNGV. This CDR3 region has 13 residues. CDR3 protein: CASSTGDTDTQYF. CDR3 DNA sequence: TGTGCCAGCAGCACCGGGGATACAGATACGCAGTATTTT.

The chain recombines TRBV28 with TRBJ1-6; 7 bases match TRBD1. The J segment lost 6 bases and the V segment lost 3 bases, leaving 2 bases of the junction unmatched. The germline V gene has CDR1 MDHEN and CDR2 SYDVKM. The CDR3 is made up of 14 amino acids. CDR3 sequence reads: CASSFYRGNSPLHF. The CDR3 coding sequence is TGTGCCAGCAGTTTCTACAGGGGTAATTCACCCCTCCACTTT. Filled out from reference TRBV28 and TRBJ1-6, the complete variable domain reads DVKVTQSSRYLVKRTGEKVFLECVQDMDHENMFWYRQDPGLGLRLIYFSYDVKMKEKGDIPEGYSVSREKKERFSLILESASTNQTSMYLCASSFYRGNSPLHFGNGTRLTVT.